Reported below is one T cell receptor beta chain. Its antigen is currently unknown. The data were obtained in a study of T cell responses to AZD1222 COVID-19 vaccine. Study-level results: Increases in Spike-specific TCR breadth and depth were seen after two AZD1222 doses.

The CDR3 consists of 17 residues. Between the trimmed V and J ends, which lost 2 bases and 6 bases, there was a span of 17 bases. CDR1 and CDR2 (germline): MNHEY, SVGEGT. The method was immunoSEQ multiplex PCR; TCRdb's version includes in-frame clones alone and lacks a portion of them. Of around 120,000 clones detected, over 75% appear once; the ten largest clones hold 6% to 8%. This specimen consisted of peripheral blood, obtained on day 0 of AZD1222 vaccination. This sequence joins TRBV6-2 or TRBV6-3 and TRBJ1-6; D is uncertain. The sequence was obtained from an adult in good health. This chain's CDR3 is CASSYGGVLGINSPLHF. As DNA, the CDR3 is TGTGCCAGCAGTTACGGCGGGGTTCTCGGGATTAATTCACCCCTCCACTTT.